The next 7 T cell receptor beta chains were all read from a single sample in a study of CD8 T cells in acute hepatitis C reinfection. Whole-study findings and limits: Preferential TRBV04 and TRBV06 usage appeared in all groups and was not explained by the naive pool.

Time point indicated: at least 347 days after estimated infection, following spontaneous clearance. Hepatitis C virus-specific T cells were sequenced directly ex vivo without in vitro expansion. Assay used: immunoSEQ multiplex PCR; TCRdb lists only in-frame clones, some missing. Of 2,000 to 3,000 clones listed, 65% to 70% are singletons. The sample in question was HCV NS3-1073 tetramer-sorted CD8+ T cells from PBMCs, obtained at follow-up. The receptors originated from a man aged 40-49 years who spontaneously cleared hepatitis C infection.

The chain carries TRBV5-6 and TRBJ2-2; D remains unclear. Germline CDR1 SGHDT, CDR2 YYEEEE. V lost 4 bases and J lost 2, with 15 bases in between. CDR3 size: 16 residues. The CDR3 here is CASSQFIQINTGELFF. CDR3 nucleotide sequence: TGTGCCAGCAGCCAGTTCATACAGATTAACACCGGGGAGCTGTTTTTT. The variable domain in full, completed from reference TRBV5-6 and TRBJ2-2, reads DAGVTQSPTHLIKTRGQQVTLRCSPKSGHDTVSWYQQALGQGPQFIFQYYEEEERQRGNFPDRFSGHQFPNYSSELNVNALLLGDSALYLCASSQFIQINTGELFFGEGSRLTVL.

This clone showed up just once. This chain joins TRBV29-1 and TRBJ2-2; D not certain. Trimming pared 4 bases from V and 2 bases from J, leaving 8 bases between. The V gene's germline CDR1 is SQVTM and CDR2 ANQGSEA. This CDR3 spans 13 amino acids. The CDR3 sequence: CSVVDGNTGELFF. CDR3 in DNA: TGCAGCGTTGTGGACGGTAACACCGGGGAGCTGTTTTTT.

As DNA, the CDR3 is TGCGCCAGCAGCCAGGGGACAGGGGGCCTATTACAGCCCCAGCATTTT. Translation: CASSQGTGGLLQPQHF. This chain joins TRBV4-1 and TRBJ1-5, with 12 bases identical to TRBD1. From germline, CDR1 is MGHRA and CDR2 YSYEKL. Trimming cost V 3 bases and J 7 bases; bases outside gene matches: 7. This CDR3 is built from 16 residues.

This chain connects TRBV11-3 to TRBJ2-7; the D gene is possibly TRBD2 (5 bases). The CDR3 extends over 13 amino acids. Germline CDR1 SGHNT, CDR2 YENEEA. Trimming cost V 4 bases and J 4 bases, with 11 bases left between them. CDR3 DNA sequence: TGTGCCAGCAGCTCAGGCGGGCAGTACGAGCAGTACTTC. Translating it yields CASSSGGQYEQYF.

This clone was found once. This chain joins TRBV9 and TRBJ2-5, with 10 bases identical to TRBD2. Germline V lookup: CDR1 SGDLS, CDR2 YYNGEE. The V segment lost 0 bases and the J segment 0 bases; nucleotides outside the gene matches: 5. CDR3 length: 17 amino acids. CDR3 sequence (DNA): TGTGCCAGCAGCGTAGTGAGTAGCGGGGGGTACCAAGAGACCCAGTACTTC. Translating gives CASSVVSSGGYQETQYF.

This chain links TRBV28 with TRBJ2-2; D not certain. CDR1 and CDR2 from the germline V gene are MDHEN and SYDVKM. V dropped 5 bases and J dropped 6 bases, with 16 bases sitting between them. The CDR3 loop spans 15 amino acids. CDR3 sequence reads: CASSPPKEDPGELFF. Written as DNA, the CDR3 is TGTGCCAGCAGTCCCCCCAAGGAAGATCCCGGGGAGCTGTTTTTT.

V is TRBV11-2 and J is TRBJ2-7; 10 positions match TRBD1. The CDR3 runs to 18 residues. Germline lookup yields CDR1 SGHAT and CDR2 FQNNGV. The J segment lost 0 bases and the V segment lost 1 base, leaving 9 bases of the junction unmatched. The CDR3 bases are TGTGCCAGCAGCTTAGTCCCGGGACAGGGGCCCAGCTCCTACGAGCAGTACTTC. Its protein is CASSLVPGQGPSSYEQYF.